This T cell receptor beta chain emerged from a study of PD-1 blockade in classical Hodgkin lymphoma. With 5 bases removed from V and 1 base from J, the gap between germline ends came to 11 bases. The CDR3 has 14 residues. CDR1 SGHVS and CDR2 FQNEAQ come from the germline V gene. Study-wide results and limits: A significant rise in TCR diversity by C4D1 was seen for CD4+ but not CD8+ cells. Complete responders possessed baseline diversity comparable to newly diagnosed patients.

The table came from immunoSEQ multiplex PCR; TCRdb's copy has only in-frame clones and leaves some out. The table includes 90,000 to 100,000 clones, about three quarters detected once. Time point of the sample: cycle 4 day 1 (C4D1), after more than 5 weeks of nivolumab. Each and every patient relapsed after autologous stem cell transplantation, and patients got differing brentuximab vedotin exposure. When best responses were assessed, they were complete response, partial response or progressive disease. This clone was detected ten times or more. Its specificity is not known. This sequence joins TRBV7-8 and TRBJ1-2; D remains ambiguous. This receptor was obtained from a human donor with classical Hodgkin lymphoma. Sequences were derived from peripheral blood mononuclear cells (PBMCs), sampled before the fourth cycle of nivolumab. The CDR3 loop reads CASSLGQFNYGYTF. The DNA of the CDR3 is TGTGCCAGCAGCCTCGGGCAATTTAACTATGGCTACACCTTC.